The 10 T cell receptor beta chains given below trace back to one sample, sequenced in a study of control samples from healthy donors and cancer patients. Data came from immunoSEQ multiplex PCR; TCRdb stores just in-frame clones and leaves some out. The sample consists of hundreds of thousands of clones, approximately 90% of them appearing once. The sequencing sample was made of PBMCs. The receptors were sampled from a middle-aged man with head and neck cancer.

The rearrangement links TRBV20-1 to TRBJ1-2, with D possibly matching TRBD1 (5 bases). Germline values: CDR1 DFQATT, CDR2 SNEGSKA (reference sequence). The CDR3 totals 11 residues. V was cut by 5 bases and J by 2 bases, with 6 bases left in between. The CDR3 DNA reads TGCAGTGCTGGGACCAACTATGGCTACACCTTC. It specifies CSAGTNYGYTF.

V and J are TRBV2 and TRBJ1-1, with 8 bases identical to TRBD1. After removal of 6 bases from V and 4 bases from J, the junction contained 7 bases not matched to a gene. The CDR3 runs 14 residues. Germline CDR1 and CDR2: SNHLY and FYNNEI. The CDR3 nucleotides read TGTGCCAGCAGCCCACAGGGGGGCGGCACTGAAGCTTTCTTT. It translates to CASSPQGGGTEAFF.

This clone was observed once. The CDR3 spells CASSPSSLNEQFF. The CDR3 region has the DNA TGTGCCAGCAGTCCGAGCTCTTTAAATGAGCAGTTCTTC. The J gene is TRBJ2-1, the V gene TRBV6-5, with D uncertain. This CDR3 is built from 13 residues. Trimming removed 5 bases at V and 7 bases at J, with 12 bases between. CDR1 is MNHEY and CDR2 is SVGAGI in the germline V gene.

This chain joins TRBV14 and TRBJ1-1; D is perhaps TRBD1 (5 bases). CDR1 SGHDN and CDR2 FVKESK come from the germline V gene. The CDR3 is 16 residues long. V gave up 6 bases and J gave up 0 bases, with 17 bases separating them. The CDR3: CASRPTGLTMNTEAFF. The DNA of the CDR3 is TGTGCCAGCAGACCCACAGGATTAACCATGAACACTGAAGCTTTCTTT.

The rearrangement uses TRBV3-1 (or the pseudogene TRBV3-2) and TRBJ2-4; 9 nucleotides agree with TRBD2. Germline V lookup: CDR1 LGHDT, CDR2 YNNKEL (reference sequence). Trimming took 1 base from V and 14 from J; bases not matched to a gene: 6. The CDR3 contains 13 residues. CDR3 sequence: CASSQGVGGREYF. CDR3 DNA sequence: TGTGCCAGCAGCCAAGGGGTCGGCGGGAGGGAGTACTTC.

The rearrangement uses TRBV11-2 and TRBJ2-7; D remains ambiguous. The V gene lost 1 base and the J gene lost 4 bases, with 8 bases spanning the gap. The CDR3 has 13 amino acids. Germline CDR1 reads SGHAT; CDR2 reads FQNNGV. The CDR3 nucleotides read TGTGCCAGCAGCTTAGGACCTGAGTACGAGCAGTACTTC. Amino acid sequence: CASSLGPEYEQYF.

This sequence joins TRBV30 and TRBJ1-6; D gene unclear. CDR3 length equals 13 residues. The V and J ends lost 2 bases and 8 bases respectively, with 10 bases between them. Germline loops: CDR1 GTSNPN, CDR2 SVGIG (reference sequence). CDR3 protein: CAWSPLTDSPLHF. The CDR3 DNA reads TGTGCCTGGAGTCCACTTACGGATTCACCCCTCCACTTT.

CDR3 loop: CAWQLRGQGTYGYTF. DNA for the CDR3: TGTGCCTGGCAGTTAAGGGGACAGGGGACCTATGGCTACACCTTC. The chain links TRBV30 to TRBJ1-2, with 10 nucleotides matching TRBD1. Germline V gives CDR1 GTSNPN, CDR2 SVGIG (reference sequence). CDR3 length: 15 residues. V lost 5 bases to trimming and J lost 4 bases; unmatched junction nucleotides: 10.

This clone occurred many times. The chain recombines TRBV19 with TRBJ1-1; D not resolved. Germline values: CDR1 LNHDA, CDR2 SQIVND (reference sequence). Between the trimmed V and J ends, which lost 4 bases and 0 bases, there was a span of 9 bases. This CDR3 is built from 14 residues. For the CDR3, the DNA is TGTGCCAGTAGTACGTGGAGCTTGAACACTGAAGCTTTCTTT. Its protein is CASSTWSLNTEAFF.

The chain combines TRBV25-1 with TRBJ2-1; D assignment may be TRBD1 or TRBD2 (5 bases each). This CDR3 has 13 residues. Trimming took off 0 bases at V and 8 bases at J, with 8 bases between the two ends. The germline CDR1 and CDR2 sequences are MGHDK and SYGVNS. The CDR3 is CASSEYGTDEQFF. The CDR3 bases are TGTGCCAGCAGTGAATATGGGACGGATGAGCAGTTCTTC.